The sequence of this TCR beta chain was determined in a study of early T cells in non-severe SARS-CoV-2 infection. Study-wide background: Sequenced bulk RNA came from whole blood that was unsorted, and chains were unpaired.

Tagging with unique molecular identifiers was applied to individual cDNA molecules. TCRdb passed the 5' RACE reads through MiXCR, listing each CDR3 protein once. Of tens of thousands of distinct CDR3 sequences detected, around 6.6% appear once; the ten largest clones hold 4.5% to 6%. Study findings and constraints: CD4 and private specificities were missed by VDJdb matching, which favored anti-spike CD8 responses.

This clonotype was counted at least ten times. Its target is not known. The origin of this receptor is an adult who was a healthcare worker with PCR-confirmed SARS-CoV-2 infection or an uninfected control (not recorded which). Sequences were derived from whole blood, sampled at baseline.

CDR3 region: CASGYTDYGYTF. As DNA, the CDR3 is TGCGCCAGCGGATACACCGACTATGGCTACACCTTC. The chain couples TRBV5-1 to TRBJ1-2; D unresolved. Germline V gene data show CDR1 as SGHRS and CDR2 as YFSETQ. This CDR3 has 12 amino acids. Trimming stripped 7 bases from V and 3 bases from J, with 10 bases between.